These T cell receptor beta chains were read from a single sample in a study of OX40 agonist ivuxolimab in advanced cancers. The assay was immunoSEQ multiplex PCR, and TCRdb's table has in-frame clones only and misses some. The sample gives tens of thousands of clones, 70% to 90% of which show up once; 11% is in the top ten. Sequences were derived from CD4+ or CD8+ T cells sorted from blood, sampled in a trial of the OX40 agonist ivuxolimab. The receptors stem from an adult with an advanced solid tumor such as melanoma, head and neck, liver or kidney cancer. Both conserved end residues are part of each CDR3. The D gene is left open where the match is weak. Clone size appears in some rows only: once, few, many, or a class for an expanded clone.

abundance	j_gene	v_gene	d_gene	CDR3aa	CDR3nt
-	TRBJ2-7	TRBV7-2	-	CASSFPGHSYEQYF	TGTGCCAGCAGCTTTCCCGGACACTCCTACGAGCAGTACTTC
-	TRBJ2-2	TRBV28	-	CASSPTGRADTGELFF	TGTGCCAGCAGTCCAACAGGGAGGGCGGACACCGGGGAGCTGTTTTTT
once	TRBJ1-2	TRBV7-9	-	CASSGQTDYGYTF	TGTGCCAGCAGTGGACAAACGGACTATGGCTACACCTTC
-	TRBJ2-7	TRBV5-4	TRBD2	CASSLGMAGGRYEQYF	TGTGCCAGCAGCTTGGGAATGGCGGGAGGGCGGTACGAGCAGTACTTC
-	TRBJ2-1	TRBV7-6	TRBD2	CASSLGTSGYNEQFF	TGTGCCAGCAGCTTAGGGACTAGCGGCTACAATGAGCAGTTCTTC
-	TRBJ2-1	TRBV9	TRBD2	CASSGGLAGSTYNEQFF	TGTGCCAGCAGCGGAGGACTAGCGGGGTCGACCTACAATGAGCAGTTCTTC
-	TRBJ2-1	TRBV30	-	CAWSGPVENEQFF	TGTGCCTGGAGCGGCCCGGTCGAGAATGAGCAGTTCTTC
-	TRBJ2-2	TRBV4-1	TRBD2	CASSLVAGAIGELFF	TGCGCCAGCAGCCTCGTAGCGGGAGCGATCGGGGAGCTGTTTTTT
-	TRBJ2-2	TRBV5-6	TRBD2	CASSLGWTSAKGTGELFF	TGTGCCAGCAGCTTGGGTTGGACTAGCGCTAAAGGCACCGGGGAGCTGTTTTTT
once	TRBJ2-7	TRBV5-1	-	CASSLAYEQYF	TGCGCCAGCAGCTTGGCCTACGAGCAGTACTTC
-	TRBJ2-1	TRBV7-9	-	CASSSTAPYNEQFF	TGTGCCAGCAGCTCCACCGCCCCCTACAATGAGCAGTTCTTC